The 28 T cell receptor beta chains listed next were all sequenced from one sample in a study of shared clonotypes between healthy human individuals. Assay used: immunoSEQ multiplex PCR; TCRdb lists only in-frame clones, some missing. The sample carries fewer than 400,000 clones, around 67% recorded once. Sequenced: memory CD4+ T cells sorted from blood. Indicated subset: CD45RA-negative fraction. The source of these receptors is a man in his thirties or forties in good health.

In DNA form, the CDR3 reads TGTGCCAGCAGCTCCGGGACAGAGGATGGCTACACCTTC. Amino acid sequence: CASSSGTEDGYTF. The chain carries TRBV9 and TRBJ1-2; 7 bases align to TRBD1. The CDR3 spans 13 residues. Germline V gene data show CDR1 as SGDLS and CDR2 as YYNGEE. V lost 4 bases to trimming and J lost 6 bases; unmatched junction nucleotides: 6.

The V and J genes are TRBV18 and TRBJ2-7, with a possible D match to TRBD2 (5 bases). V was clipped by 2 bases and J by 0 bases, with 23 bases between them. There are 19 residues in the CDR3. CDR1 KGHSH and CDR2 LQKENI come from the germline V gene. CDR3 DNA sequence: TGTGCCAGCTCACCATTCCCCTCCTATGACGGGATCTCCTCCTACGAGCAGTACTTC. Translating it yields CASSPFPSYDGISSYEQYF.

The V and J genes are TRBV23-1 and TRBJ1-1; D gene unclear. TRBV23-1 is an open reading frame, and its role is uncertain. Trimming cost V 0 bases and J 7 bases, with 21 bases left between them. The CDR3 runs to 17 residues. CDR3 sequence reads: CASSQSPRGSLRYEAFF. The CDR3 region has the DNA TGCGCCAGCAGTCAATCGCCCCGTGGCAGCCTTCGTTATGAAGCTTTCTTT.

V gene TRBV9 combines with J gene TRBJ1-2, with D maybe TRBD1 (5 bases). Germline lookup yields CDR1 SGDLS and CDR2 YYNGEE. V dropped 0 bases and J dropped 3 bases, with 12 bases sitting between them. This CDR3 has 15 residues. CDR3 in amino acids: CASSVDGGNYYGYTF. The CDR3 DNA reads TGTGCCAGCAGCGTAGATGGGGGAAATTACTATGGCTACACCTTC. The full variable domain, in which reference TRBV9 and TRBJ1-2 provide the parts outside the CDR3, is DSGVTQTPKHLITATGQRVTLRCSPRSGDLSVYWYQQSLDQGLQFLIQYYNGEERAKGNILERFSAQQFPDLHSELNLSSLELGDSALYFCASSVDGGNYYGYTFGSGTRLTVV.

This clone was seen only once. This chain links TRBV9 with TRBJ1-3, with D possibly matching TRBD1 (5 bases). Trimming stripped 4 bases from V and 13 bases from J, with 12 bases between. The V gene's germline CDR1 is SGDLS and CDR2 YYNGEE. The CDR3 is 11 residues long. The CDR3 loop reads CASSSKWGIYF. CDR3 sequence (DNA): TGTGCCAGCAGCAGCAAGTGGGGGATATATTTT.

This chain connects TRBV5-8 to TRBJ1-2; perhaps TRBD1 as D (6 bases). This CDR3 contains 13 residues. Germline V gene lookup returns CDR1 SGHTS and CDR2 YDEGEE. The V and J ends lost 0 bases and 9 bases respectively, with 12 bases between them. CDR3 nucleotide sequence: TGTGCCAGCAGCTTGGAGGGGGTAGCGAGCTACACCTTC. This sequence encodes CASSLEGVASYTF.

This clone was detected only once. V is TRBV30 and J is TRBJ2-5; TRBD1 matches at 7 bases. The V and J ends lost 0 bases and 4 bases, in that order; junction bases with no gene match: 5. This CDR3 region has 14 residues. Germline V lookup: CDR1 GTSNPN, CDR2 SVGIG (reference sequence). DNA of the CDR3: TGTGCCTGGAGTGTAGCAGGGGGATTAGAGACCCAGTACTTC. The encoded protein is CAWSVAGGLETQYF.

This CDR3 is CASSLLGQGAYNEQFF. The CDR3 coding sequence is TGCGCCAGCAGCTTGTTAGGACAGGGTGCCTACAATGAGCAGTTCTTC. V is TRBV5-1 and J is TRBJ2-1; 8 nucleotides match TRBD1. CDR3 length equals 16 residues. V dropped 1 base and J dropped 2; count of bases not matched to a gene: 5. Looked up from germline, CDR1 is SGHRS and CDR2 is YFSETQ.

V and J are TRBV9 and TRBJ2-7, with D possibly TRBD2 on 6 matching bases. The CDR3 covers 15 residues. Germline assignment: CDR1 SGDLS and CDR2 YYNGEE. Between the trimmed V and J ends, which lost 0 bases and 5 bases, there was a span of 15 bases. CDR3 DNA: TGTGCCAGCAGCGTAGGGCTACAAGCTAGCGACGAGCAGTACTTC. Translation gives CASSVGLQASDEQYF.

V usage is TRBV7-9 and J usage is TRBJ2-1; TRBD2 aligns across 8 bases. The CDR3 length is 16 residues. V dropped 3 bases and J dropped 6; count of bases not matched to a gene: 10. Germline values: CDR1 SEHNR, CDR2 FQNEAQ (reference sequence). The DNA of the CDR3 is TGTGCCAGCAGCTTGACGGCGGGAGGATACATCAATGAGCAGTTCTTC. Its protein is CASSLTAGGYINEQFF. Supplemented by reference TRBV7-9 and TRBJ2-1, the full variable domain reads DTGVSQNPRHKITKRGQNVTFRCDPISEHNRLYWYRQTLGQGPEFLTYFQNEAQLEKSRLLSDRFSAERPKGSFSTLEIQRTEQGDSAMYLCASSLTAGGYINEQFFGPGTRLTVL.

This chain uses TRBV7-8 with TRBJ2-5, with 10 bases matching TRBD1. Germline V gene sequence: CDR1 SGHVS, CDR2 FQNEAQ. The CDR3 runs to 16 residues. V was pared by 3 bases and J by 5 bases, with 9 bases of the junction left unmatched. CDR3 residues: CASSFPRQGASETQYF. Here the CDR3 DNA reads TGTGCCAGCAGCTTCCCCCGACAGGGGGCTTCGGAGACCCAGTACTTC.

The chain combines TRBV18 with TRBJ2-1, with 14 bases identical to TRBD2. Germline V gene data show CDR1 as KGHSH and CDR2 as LQKENI. V gave up 1 base and J gave up 6 bases; unmatched junction bases: 8. The CDR3 is 18 amino acids. Written as DNA, the CDR3 is TGTGCCAGCTCACCACTCCCGACTAGCGGGAGGGTAAGCAATGAGCAGTTCTTC. This codes for CASSPLPTSGRVSNEQFF.

The chain has TRBV11-2 and TRBJ1-1, with D possibly TRBD1 on 5 matching bases. The germline CDR1 and CDR2 sequences are SGHAT and FQNNGV. Between the trimmed V and J ends, which lost 0 bases and 1 base, there was a span of 9 bases. This CDR3 contains 15 residues. DNA for the CDR3: TGTGCCAGCAGCTTAGAATTGGGGACGAACACTGAAGCTTTCTTT. Its protein product is CASSLELGTNTEAFF.

V is TRBV6-5 and J is TRBJ2-7, with 8 bases fitting TRBD1. J lost 2 bases, V lost 4 bases, and 7 bases had no gene match. The V gene's germline CDR1 is MNHEY and CDR2 SVGAGI. The length of the CDR3 is 15 residues. CDR3 coding DNA: TGTGCCAGCAGTTCTACAGGGGGATGGGCCTACGAGCAGTACTTC. Translating gives CASSSTGGWAYEQYF.

The rearrangement links TRBV11-2 to TRBJ2-3; 9 nucleotides agree with TRBD2. Germline V gene data show CDR1 as SGHAT and CDR2 as FQNNGV. V dropped 3 bases and J dropped 6; count of bases not matched to a gene: 16. CDR3 length: 18 residues. The CDR3 loop reads CASSLGRSGRGSRDTQYF. CDR3 DNA sequence: TGTGCCAGCAGCTTGGGTCGTAGCGGGAGAGGGTCGCGGGATACGCAGTATTTT.

This chain uses TRBV9 with TRBJ1-2, with D unclear. Germline CDR1 and CDR2: SGDLS and YYNGEE. This CDR3 spans 15 amino acids. Trimming cost V 1 base and J 4 bases, with 14 bases left between them. CDR3: CASSVRGETPYGYTF. In DNA, the CDR3 is TGTGCCAGCAGCGTACGTGGGGAAACTCCCTATGGCTACACCTTC.

J is TRBJ2-3 and V is TRBV5-4, with 7 bases identical to TRBD1. The CDR3 has 15 residues. Trimming took 5 bases from V and 5 from J; bases not matched to a gene: 11. Germline CDR1 reads SGHNT; CDR2 reads YYREEE (reference sequence). The CDR3 region has the DNA TGTGCCAGCAGTAAGACCCGGGACAGTATAGATACGCAGTATTTT. Translating gives CASSKTRDSIDTQYF.

This chain links TRBV7-9 with TRBJ2-1; the D is unclear. The V gene lost 1 base and the J gene lost 3 bases, with 7 bases spanning the gap. Germline values: CDR1 SEHNR, CDR2 FQNEAQ (reference sequence). The CDR3 covers 14 residues. The DNA for the CDR3 is TGTGCCAGCAGCTTAGTGGTCCACTACAATGAGCAGTTCTTC. Its translation: CASSLVVHYNEQFF. The variable domain in full, completed from reference TRBV7-9 and TRBJ2-1, reads DTGVSQNPRHKITKRGQNVTFRCDPISEHNRLYWYRQTLGQGPEFLTYFQNEAQLEKSRLLSDRFSAERPKGSFSTLEIQRTEQGDSAMYLCASSLVVHYNEQFFGPGTRLTVL.

To note about this clone: At one end, the junction sequence differs from germline, possibly due to a read error. The gene calls are TRBV5-8 and TRBJ2-7; no firm D call. Germline CDR1 is SGHTS and CDR2 is YDEGEE. This CDR3 comprises 15 residues. CDR3 region: CASTLGGRSPYEQYF. The CDR3 DNA is TGTGCCAGCACCTTGGGCGGCAGGAGCCCCTACGAGCAGTACTTC.

This sequence joins TRBV7-9 and TRBJ2-1; D might be TRBD1 (6 bases). Germline V CDR1 and CDR2: SEHNR, FQNEAQ (reference sequence). The CDR3 sequence is 14 residues long. The V and J ends lost 3 bases and 3 bases respectively, with 9 bases between them. The CDR3 nucleotides read TGTGCCAGCAGCTTGTTGGGACACTACAATGAGCAGTTCTTC. Translation: CASSLLGHYNEQFF.

On this clone: At one of its ends the junction is not consistent with the germline gene, which may arise from a read error. The chain joins TRBV29-1 to TRBJ1-2; D is uncertain. CDR3 length: 11 residues. The germline gives CDR1 SQVTM, CDR2 ANQGSEA. The CDR3 coding sequence is TGCGGCGTGGATGAGGGTCATGGCTACACCTTC. Residues: CGVDEGHGYTF.

The V gene is TRBV27, the J gene TRBJ2-2; D tentatively reads TRBD1 or TRBD2 (5 bases each). The germline V gene encodes CDR1 MNHEY and CDR2 SMNVEV (reference sequence). V lost 5 bases and J 3 bases, leaving 10 bases between the germline ends. The CDR3 is made up of 14 amino acids. CDR3 residues: CASSGDGYTGELFF. DNA of the CDR3: TGTGCCAGCAGTGGGGACGGCTACACCGGGGAGCTGTTTTTT.

This clone was seen a single time. V and J are TRBV6-1 and TRBJ2-5, with 7 bases that match TRBD2. The CDR3 loop spans 15 amino acids. J gave up 2 bases and V 2 bases, and 5 bases lay outside the gene matches. CDR1 is MNHNS, CDR2 SASEGT, per germline. CDR3 DNA: TGTGCCAGCAGTGAAACCGGGACTAAACAAGAGACCCAGTACTTC. Its translation: CASSETGTKQETQYF.

This clone was seen just once. Here the CDR3 reads CSVAVLTQTGELFF. CDR3 coding DNA: TGCAGCGTTGCAGTCCTTACGCAGACCGGGGAGCTGTTTTTT. V and J are TRBV29-1 and TRBJ2-2; no reliable D call. CDR3 length equals 14 residues. The germline V gene encodes CDR1 SQVTM and CDR2 ANQGSEA. The ends were cut back, 4 bases at V and 5 bases at J, with 14 bases in the middle.

V and J are TRBV5-5 and TRBJ1-1; D not resolved. CDR1 is SGHKS, CDR2 YYEKEE, per germline (reference sequence). This CDR3 comprises 14 residues. V shed 0 bases and J shed 2 bases, with 8 bases lying between them. CDR3 bases: TGTGCCAGCAGCTTGGCGGTAGTAAACACTGAAGCTTTCTTT. It codes for CASSLAVVNTEAFF.

The chain couples TRBV19 to TRBJ1-5, with D possibly being TRBD1 (5 bases). CDR1 is LNHDA, CDR2 SQIVND, per germline (reference sequence). This CDR3 contains 15 residues. V was cut by 5 bases and J by 7 bases, with 18 bases left in between. In DNA form, the CDR3 reads TGTGCCAGTAGTGCGAATCCATGGGGGAGACAGCCCCAGCATTTT. It translates to CASSANPWGRQPQHF.

The chain links TRBV29-1 to TRBJ2-1; 12 bases agree with TRBD2. This CDR3 is built from 15 residues. The germline CDR1 and CDR2 sequences are SQVTM and ANQGSEA. V was clipped by 4 bases and J by 7 bases; unmatched bases: 8. The CDR3 reads CSVARTSGIGNEQFF. CDR3 nucleotides: TGCAGCGTTGCTCGGACTAGCGGGATAGGTAATGAGCAGTTCTTC.

The chain links TRBV29-1 to TRBJ2-1; 13 nucleotides match TRBD2. The junction had 20 bases not matched to a gene; V was cut back by 6 bases and J by 12 bases. From germline, CDR1 is SQVTM and CDR2 ANQGSEA. CDR3 size: 17 residues. The CDR3 DNA sequence: TGCAGCGTACGACAGGGTTCTGGGACTAGCGGGAAAGGGATGCAGTTCTTC. Its translation is CSVRQGSGTSGKGMQFF.